The present T cell receptor (beta chain) was sequenced within a study of blood T cell repertoires in COVID-19. Study summary: The study drew acute and convalescent COVID-19 samples from the United States, Italy and Spain.

Libraries were prepared by immunoSEQ multiplex PCR; TCRdb keeps only in-frame clonotypes and omits some of them. Among 60,000 to 75,000 clones listed, 70% to 85% were seen once. This CDR3 comprises 14 residues. From germline, CDR1 is SQVTM and CDR2 ANQGSEA. V gave up 6 bases and J gave up 0 bases; unmatched junction bases: 5. The receptor's source is a woman between 50 and 59 years old with acute or convalescent COVID-19. The sample taken for sequencing was peripheral blood. The V and J genes are TRBV29-1 and TRBJ1-2; 9 nucleotides match TRBD1. CDR3 bases: TGCAGCGTATCCAGACAGGGGGCTAACTATGGCTACACCTTC. Translating gives CSVSRQGANYGYTF.